A single sample is the source of the 21 T cell receptor beta chains below, sequenced in a study of beta chain features in type 1 diabetes. Overall study results and limits: In every one of the four CD4+ subsets, TCRB CDR3s were moderately but significantly shorter in Type 1 diabetes patients.

Expressed TCRB transcripts were sequenced because the isolated RNA had all been reverse transcribed beforehand. Sequencing used immunoSEQ multiplex PCR; TCRdb keeps in-frame clones, though not all of them. The table lists under 300,000 clones, approximately 15% of them singletons. These receptors lack a known antigen. Sequences were obtained from naive CD4+ T cells from blood. The source is a man under 40 with type 1 diabetes.

This clone was found a few times. V and J are TRBV27 and TRBJ2-5; possibly TRBD1 for D (5 bases). Germline V lookup: CDR1 MNHEY, CDR2 SMNVEV (reference sequence). The CDR3 has 13 amino acids. V lost 7 bases to trimming and J lost 1 base, with 10 bases between them. In DNA form, the CDR3 reads TGTGCCAGCAACGAAGACAGCCAAGAGACCCAGTACTTC. Its protein product is CASNEDSQETQYF.

This clone was recorded a few times. The chain uses TRBV6-5 and TRBJ2-3, with a weak D call TRBD1 (6 bases). V lost 7 bases to trimming and J lost 3 bases, with 14 bases between them. The CDR3 has 14 amino acids. Germline V CDR1 and CDR2: MNHEY, SVGAGI. The CDR3 loop is CASTVDQGTDTQYF. The CDR3 coding sequence is TGTGCCAGCACCGTTGATCAGGGGACAGATACGCAGTATTTT.

In DNA form, the CDR3 reads TGCGCCAGCAGCACGGCAGCGGCCTACAATGAGCAGTTCTTC. Translation gives CASSTAAAYNEQFF. The chain links TRBV5-1 to TRBJ2-1, with D tentatively TRBD2 (5 bases). The length of the CDR3 is 14 residues. Germline CDR1 SGHRS, CDR2 YFSETQ. V was clipped by 4 bases and J by 2 bases, with 10 bases between them.

The chain links TRBV5-4 to TRBJ2-1; 10 bases agree with TRBD1. The length of the CDR3 is 17 residues. Germline CDR1 SGHNT, CDR2 YYREEE (reference sequence). Unmatched junction bases numbered 8, after V lost 0 bases and J lost 5 bases. CDR3 region: CASSLVWAGQGNNEQFF. The DNA of the CDR3 is TGTGCCAGCAGCTTGGTTTGGGCGGGACAGGGGAACAATGAGCAGTTCTTC.

The sample holds a few counts of this clone. The chain has TRBV25-1 and TRBJ2-5, with D possibly TRBD1 on 6 matching bases. V dropped 4 bases and J dropped 5 bases, with 11 bases sitting between them. CDR1 and CDR2 (germline): MGHDK, SYGVNS. The CDR3 is 13 amino acids. CDR3 region: CASSGQARETQYF. CDR3 DNA sequence: TGTGCCAGCAGTGGACAGGCGCGGGAGACCCAGTACTTC. Complete variable domain (other parts from reference TRBV25-1 and TRBJ2-5): EADIYQTPRYLVIGTGKKITLECSQTMGHDKMYWYQQDPGMELHLIHYSYGVNSTEKGDLSSESTVSRIRTEHFPLTLESARPSHTSQYLCASSGQARETQYFGPGTRLLVL.

The rearrangement joins TRBV18 to TRBJ2-1, with D tentatively TRBD1 (5 bases). Trimming stripped 3 bases from V and 4 bases from J, with 13 bases between. The CDR3 extends over 15 amino acids. Looked up from germline, CDR1 is KGHSH and CDR2 is LQKENI. In nucleotides, the CDR3 is TGTGCCAGCTCACCTACCCAGGGTGCATACAATGAGCAGTTCTTC. Its translation is CASSPTQGAYNEQFF. Together with reference TRBV18 and TRBJ2-1, the CDR3 gives the full variable domain: NAGVMQNPRHLVRRRGQEARLRCSPMKGHSHVYWYRQLPEEGLKFMVYLQKENIIDESGMPKERFSAEFPKEGPSILRIQQVVRGDSAAYFCASSPTQGAYNEQFFGPGTRLTVL.

The table lists this clone with a few counts. The J gene is TRBJ1-1, the V gene TRBV5-4; the D gene is possibly TRBD1 (6 bases). Germline V gene lookup returns CDR1 SGHNT and CDR2 YYREEE (reference sequence). The CDR3 runs 14 residues. The V and J ends lost 3 bases and 1 base respectively, with 10 bases between them. CDR3 coding DNA: TGTGCCAGCAGCTCCGACAGGTGGAACACTGAAGCTTTCTTT. Protein: CASSSDRWNTEAFF.

This clone turned up a few times. This CDR3 is CASSVGQGGNYGYTF. CDR3 coding DNA: TGTGCCAGCAGTGTAGGACAGGGGGGTAACTATGGCTACACCTTC. This chain uses TRBV6-6 with TRBJ1-2, with 10 bases that match TRBD1. With 5 bases clipped from V and 1 base from J, the junction kept 4 bases outside the gene matches. Per the germline V gene, CDR1 is MNHNY and CDR2 is SVGAGI (reference sequence). This CDR3 has 15 amino acids.

The gene calls are TRBV10-3 and TRBJ2-7, with D maybe TRBD2 (6 bases). V was cut by 3 bases and J by 7 bases, with 13 bases left in between. The CDR3 contains 13 residues. CDR1 and CDR2 (germline): ENHRY, SYGVKD. This chain's CDR3 is CAISDLGGREQYF. The CDR3 nucleotides are TGTGCCATCAGTGACTTGGGGGGTAGAGAGCAGTACTTC.

About this clone: Additional DNA sequences in this sample encode the identical CDR3. This rearrangement joins TRBV18 to TRBJ2-5, with D uncertain. Trimming shortened V by 0 bases and J by 5 bases, and 7 bases separated the two germline ends. Germline CDR1 KGHSH, CDR2 LQKENI. This CDR3 has 13 residues. CDR3 bases: TGTGCCAGCTCACCACCGGTTCGGGAGACCCAGTACTTC. It codes for CASSPPVRETQYF.

The chain carries TRBV11-2 and TRBJ2-7; 9 positions match TRBD1. Germline V lookup: CDR1 SGHAT, CDR2 FQNNGV. This CDR3 spans 15 amino acids. Trimming at V came to 5 bases and at J to 1 base, leaving 6 bases not matched to a gene. The CDR3 here is CASSTYRGPSYEQYF. CDR3 coding DNA: TGTGCCAGCAGCACCTACAGGGGGCCTTCCTACGAGCAGTACTTC.

The CDR3 reads CASSKDREAIYGYTF. CDR3 in DNA: TGTGCCAGCAGCAAGGACAGGGAGGCTATCTATGGCTACACCTTC. The chain is built from TRBV5-4 and TRBJ1-2; TRBD1 agrees at 8 bases. The CDR3 is 15 residues long. Per germline, CDR1 SGHNT and CDR2 YYREEE (reference sequence). The V segment lost 4 bases and the J segment 4 bases; nucleotides outside the gene matches: 9.

The J gene is TRBJ2-2, the V gene TRBV9; no reliable D call. V shed 4 bases and J shed 6 bases, with 13 bases lying between them. Germline V CDR1 and CDR2: SGDLS, YYNGEE. The CDR3 has 14 amino acids. The CDR3 protein is CASSPEVVAGELFF. The CDR3 region has the DNA TGTGCCAGCAGCCCAGAGGTAGTTGCCGGGGAGCTGTTTTTT. The full variable domain, its missing parts supplied by reference TRBV9 and TRBJ2-2, is DSGVTQTPKHLITATGQRVTLRCSPRSGDLSVYWYQQSLDQGLQFLIQYYNGEERAKGNILERFSAQQFPDLHSELNLSSLELGDSALYFCASSPEVVAGELFFGEGSRLTVL.

This clone was recorded a few times. The gene calls are TRBV30 and TRBJ2-5; no firm D call. The CDR3 is made up of 13 amino acids. V was trimmed by 3 bases and J by 5 bases, leaving 13 bases between them. Germline-derived CDR1 and CDR2 are GTSNPN and SVGIG (reference sequence). CDR3 coding DNA: TGTGCCTGGAGCCCACAACTGAGGGAGACCCAGTACTTC. This codes for CAWSPQLRETQYF.

This chain joins TRBV5-6 and TRBJ1-1; weak D call: TRBD1 (6 bases). Germline V gene sequence: CDR1 SGHDT, CDR2 YYEEEE. The CDR3 runs 14 residues. V lost 3 bases to trimming and J lost 0 bases, with 9 bases between them. CDR3 in amino acids: CASSSGQLNTEAFF. The DNA of the CDR3 is TGTGCCAGCAGCTCGGGACAACTGAACACTGAAGCTTTCTTT. Drawing the rest from reference TRBV5-6 and TRBJ1-1, the complete variable domain is DAGVTQSPTHLIKTRGQQVTLRCSPKSGHDTVSWYQQALGQGPQFIFQYYEEEERQRGNFPDRFSGHQFPNYSSELNVNALLLGDSALYLCASSSGQLNTEAFFGQGTRLTVV.

A few counts support this clone. Within the sample, other DNA sequences also encode this same CDR3. The gene calls are TRBV5-1 and TRBJ2-3; 7 nucleotides line up with TRBD1. This CDR3 spans 16 amino acids. The germline V gene encodes CDR1 SGHRS and CDR2 YFSETQ. V lost 4 bases, J lost 0 bases, and 8 bases stayed unmatched. In DNA form, the CDR3 reads TGCGCCAGCAGCGCTTTGAGGGACAGCAGCACAGATACGCAGTATTTT. This encodes CASSALRDSSTDTQYF.

This chain links TRBV18 with TRBJ2-7; the match to TRBD1 covers 8 bases. Germline V gene lookup returns CDR1 KGHSH and CDR2 LQKENI. This CDR3 is 13 amino acids long. With V trimmed by 5 bases and J by 3 bases, 3 bases remained unmatched. CDR3 amino acids: CASSSGQGYEQYF. The CDR3 coding sequence is TGTGCCAGCTCATCCGGACAGGGCTACGAGCAGTACTTC.

This sequence joins TRBV29-1 and TRBJ2-7; D is unclear. The CDR3 spans 12 residues. V was shortened by 5 bases and J by 2 bases, with 10 bases between the two germline ends. Germline CDR1 and CDR2: SQVTM and ANQGSEA. This CDR3 reads CSVLSGAYEQYF. CDR3 DNA sequence: TGCAGCGTTTTATCAGGTGCCTACGAGCAGTACTTC.

This clone was recorded a few times. The gene calls are TRBV20-1 and TRBJ2-1; no clear D gene. Looked up from germline, CDR1 is DFQATT and CDR2 is SNEGSKA (reference sequence). The V end was cut by 5 bases, the J end by 8 bases, with 7 bases between. CDR3 length: 10 amino acids. The CDR3 coding sequence is TGCAGTGCTCCATTAGATGAGCAGTTCTTC. Translating gives CSAPLDEQFF.

A few counts support this clone. The chain uses TRBV30 and TRBJ1-1, with D possibly matching TRBD1 (5 bases). Germline assignment: CDR1 GTSNPN and CDR2 SVGIG (reference sequence). Trimming removed 4 bases at V and 1 base at J, with 10 bases between. CDR3 size: 13 residues. CDR3 DNA: TGTGCCTGGAACTATGACAGGAACACTGAAGCTTTCTTT. Amino acids: CAWNYDRNTEAFF.

CDR3: CASSPAGTGSDEQYF. The CDR3 coding sequence is TGTGCCAGCAGTCCGGCCGGGACAGGGTCGGACGAGCAGTACTTC. The rearrangement uses TRBV25-1 and TRBJ2-7; 9 nucleotides match TRBD1. The CDR3 runs 15 residues. Germline CDR1 is MGHDK and CDR2 is SYGVNS. Trimming at V came to 5 bases and at J to 5 bases, leaving 10 bases not matched to a gene.